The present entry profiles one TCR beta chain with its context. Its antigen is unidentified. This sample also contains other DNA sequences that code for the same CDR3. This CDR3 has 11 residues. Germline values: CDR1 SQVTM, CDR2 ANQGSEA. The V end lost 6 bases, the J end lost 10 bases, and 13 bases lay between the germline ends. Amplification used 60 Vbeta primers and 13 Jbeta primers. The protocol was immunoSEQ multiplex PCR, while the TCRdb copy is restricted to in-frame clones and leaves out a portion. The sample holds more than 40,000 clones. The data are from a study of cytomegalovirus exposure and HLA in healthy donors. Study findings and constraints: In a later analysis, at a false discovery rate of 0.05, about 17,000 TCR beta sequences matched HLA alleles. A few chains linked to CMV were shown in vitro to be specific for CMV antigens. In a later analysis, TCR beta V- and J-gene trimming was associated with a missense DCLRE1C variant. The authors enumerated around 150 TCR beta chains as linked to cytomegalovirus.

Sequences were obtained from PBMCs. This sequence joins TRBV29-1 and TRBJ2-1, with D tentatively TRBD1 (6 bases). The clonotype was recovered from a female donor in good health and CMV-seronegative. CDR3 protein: CSVRRGLEQFF. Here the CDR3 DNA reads TGCAGCGTACGAAGGGGGTTAGAGCAGTTCTTC.